The 5 T cell receptor beta chains presented below share a single source sample, sequenced in a study of blood T cell repertoires in COVID-19. Clones were sequenced by immunoSEQ multiplex PCR, and TCRdb holds only the in-frame ones, with some missing. This sample has more than 150,000 clones; over 75% occur once, and the top ten carry around 7%. Sequenced: PBMCs or T cells enriched from blood (not recorded which). The receptors were sampled from a woman aged 45-59 years who had recovered from COVID-19.

This clone was picked up many times. J is TRBJ2-7 and V is TRBV7-6; D unresolved. Germline V CDR1 and CDR2: SGHVS, FNYEAQ. This CDR3 has 14 residues. Trimming pared 5 bases from V and 5 bases from J, leaving 16 bases between. CDR3 DNA sequence: TGTGCCAGCAGCCAGGTCAGTGAAGGCGACGAGCAGTACTTC. Translated, it gives CASSQVSEGDEQYF.

The chain couples TRBV3-1 (or the pseudogene TRBV3-2) to TRBJ2-3; possibly TRBD2 for D (6 bases). The V end lost 5 bases, the J end lost 2 bases, and 11 bases lay between the germline ends. This CDR3 spans 14 amino acids. CDR1 is LGHDT, CDR2 YNNKEL, per germline (reference sequence). CDR3 in amino acids: CASSAREHTDTQYF. The CDR3 nucleotides are TGTGCCAGCAGCGCCCGGGAGCACACAGATACGCAGTATTTT.

The chain is built from TRBV28 and TRBJ2-1, with D possibly matching TRBD2 (6 bases). The germline gives CDR1 MDHEN, CDR2 SYDVKM. Trimming took off 9 bases at V and 9 bases at J, with 21 bases between the two ends. The CDR3 length is 14 residues. The CDR3 DNA reads TGTGCCAGTAGACACGACGGGGGTGTCAGTGAGCAGTTCTTC. This codes for CASRHDGGVSEQFF. The full variable domain, rest sourced from reference TRBV28 and TRBJ2-1, is DVKVTQSSRYLVKRTGEKVFLECVQDMDHENMFWYRQDPGLGLRLIYFSYDVKMKEKGDIPEGYSVSREKKERFSLILESASTNQTSMYLCASRHDGGVSEQFFGPGTRLTVL.

The rearrangement joins TRBV18 to TRBJ2-5; D call uncertain. Germline V gene data show CDR1 as KGHSH and CDR2 as LQKENI. This CDR3 region has 14 residues. The ends were cut back, 3 bases at V and 2 bases at J, with 10 bases in the middle. This CDR3 is CASSPAELQETQYF. The CDR3 DNA reads as TGTGCCAGCTCACCGGCGGAACTACAAGAGACCCAGTACTTC. The full variable domain, completed using reference TRBV18 and TRBJ2-5, is NAGVMQNPRHLVRRRGQEARLRCSPMKGHSHVYWYRQLPEEGLKFMVYLQKENIIDESGMPKERFSAEFPKEGPSILRIQQVVRGDSAAYFCASSPAELQETQYFGPGTRLLVL.

CDR3 DNA sequence: TGCGCCAGCAGCCAGAATCCGGGAGATTCGACAAATACGCAGTATTTT. The encoded protein is CASSQNPGDSTNTQYF. The rearrangement joins TRBV4-1 to TRBJ2-3; TRBD2 might be the D (6 bases). Trimming pared 3 bases from V and 7 bases from J, leaving 20 bases between. The CDR3 loop spans 16 amino acids. The germline V gene has CDR1 MGHRA and CDR2 YSYEKL.